This TCR beta chain emerged from a study of T cell responses to AZD1222 COVID-19 vaccine. This CDR3 contains 14 residues. CDR1 is MDHEN, CDR2 SYDVKM, per germline. The V gene lost 2 bases and the J gene lost 1 base, with 3 bases spanning the gap. In the case of this clone: Antigen unknown.

Study conclusions and caveats: Seropositive status at baseline applied to only five to seven AZD1222 recipients. Spike-specific TCR breadth and depth both grew after two AZD1222 doses. The peak T cell response came first, and repertoires were sampled only after it. Donors were chiefly white British, with a greater number of females, and clonal diversity was perhaps underestimated.

Repertoires were generated with immunoSEQ multiplex PCR, while TCRdb's copy carries only in-frame clones and drops some. Of over 85,000 clones listed, around nine tenths were seen once; the top ten hold 16%. The clonotype comes from an adult who received the AZD1222 COVID-19 vaccine. J is TRBJ1-6 and V is TRBV28; D call uncertain. The starting material was peripheral blood, obtained 28 days after the second AZD1222 dose. CDR3 DNA: TGTGCCAGCAGTTTACAGTCCTATAATTCACCCCTCCACTTT. Its translation: CASSLQSYNSPLHF. Full variable domain (outside the CDR3, taken from reference TRBV28 and TRBJ1-6): DVKVTQSSRYLVKRTGEKVFLECVQDMDHENMFWYRQDPGLGLRLIYFSYDVKMKEKGDIPEGYSVSREKKERFSLILESASTNQTSMYLCASSLQSYNSPLHFGNGTRLTVT.